This paragraph reports one T cell receptor beta chain. These data come from a study of control samples from healthy donors and cancer patients. V shed 3 bases and J shed 6 bases, with 12 bases lying between them. This CDR3 is 13 amino acids long. Germline loops: CDR1 KGHSH, CDR2 LQKENI. Using immunoSEQ multiplex PCR, the repertoire was profiled, and TCRdb retains in-frame clones only, with some absent. The data hold 140,000 or so clones, with 89% observed a single time. This TCR derives from a man aged 25-45 years in good health. The genes are TRBV18 and TRBJ2-7, with D possibly TRBD1 on 6 matching bases. The sample comprised blood. The CDR3 DNA sequence: TGTGCCAGCTCACCGGGACATAATTCCGAGCAGTACTTC. It yields the protein CASSPGHNSEQYF.